These 7 T cell receptor beta chains came from one sample sequenced in a study of cytomegalovirus exposure and HLA in healthy donors. PCR amplification relied on 60 Vbeta primers (plus 13 Jbeta primers). Here immunoSEQ multiplex PCR was the method, and the copy in TCRdb shows in-frame clones only, minus some. The sample lists more than 50,000 clones; roughly 72% were seen once. Source material: PBMCs. These receptor sequences come from a woman aged 50 to 65 in good health and CMV-seropositive.

The chain uses TRBV4-2 and TRBJ2-1; perhaps TRBD1 as D (5 bases). Deletions cut 4 bases from V and 7 bases from J, with 17 bases between. This CDR3 contains 15 residues. Germline V gene sequence: CDR1 LGHNA, CDR2 YNFKEQ. As DNA, the CDR3 is TGTGCCAGCAGCCTAGACCCCGACAGCCTGAATGAGCAGTTCTTC. Protein: CASSLDPDSLNEQFF.

The CDR3 region is CASGLSRVNQPQHF. DNA for the CDR3: TGTGCCAGCGGGCTTTCCAGGGTAAATCAGCCCCAGCATTTT. J is TRBJ1-5 and V is TRBV28; D is perhaps TRBD1 (5 bases). This CDR3 spans 14 amino acids. Germline V CDR1 and CDR2: MDHEN, SYDVKM. With 8 bases removed from V and 4 bases from J, the gap between germline ends came to 15 bases.

This clone has only one observation. The chain uses TRBV27 and TRBJ2-1; D ambiguous. The CDR3 is 16 amino acids. The germline V and J ends were trimmed by 3 bases and 0 bases, with 12 bases remaining between them. Germline CDR1 is MNHEY and CDR2 is SMNVEV (reference sequence). CDR3 coding DNA: TGTGCCAGCAGTTTTACCCCCTCGAGCTCCTACAATGAGCAGTTCTTC. Amino acid sequence: CASSFTPSSSYNEQFF.

The chain links TRBV5-1 to TRBJ1-1; D call uncertain. This CDR3 is built from 14 residues. Trimming removed 6 bases from V and 1 base from J, with 13 bases in between. In germline, CDR1 is SGHRS, CDR2 YFSETQ. The CDR3 sequence is CASKAGNGNTEAFF. In DNA, the CDR3 is TGCGCCAGCAAGGCGGGCAATGGGAACACTGAAGCTTTCTTT. The whole variable domain, remainder taken from reference TRBV5-1 and TRBJ1-1, is KAGVTQTPRYLIKTRGQQVTLSCSPISGHRSVSWYQQTPGQGLQFLFEYFSETQRNKGNFPGRFSGRQFSNSRSEMNVSTLELGDSALYLCASKAGNGNTEAFFGQGTRLTVV.

The genes are TRBV7-2 and TRBJ1-2, with D tentatively TRBD1 (5 bases). The length of the CDR3 is 14 residues. The germline gives CDR1 SGHTA, CDR2 FQGNSA. Trimming stripped 1 base from V and 0 bases from J, with 6 bases between. The CDR3 coding sequence is TGTGCCAGCAGCTTAGGGGGCGCTAACTATGGCTACACCTTC. It specifies CASSLGGANYGYTF.

CDR3 region: CASTNLKGVNEQFF. The CDR3 nucleotides are TGTGCCAGTACAAACCTCAAGGGGGTCAATGAGCAGTTCTTC. The V call is TRBV19, the J call TRBJ2-1; a possible D gene is TRBD1 (6 bases). The V gene's germline CDR1 is LNHDA and CDR2 SQIVND (reference sequence). Trimming took 7 bases from V and 6 from J, leaving 16 bases between them. This CDR3 has 14 residues.

Remarks on this clone: The junction departs from germline at one end; a sequencing error may be responsible. The chain is built from TRBV19 and TRBJ2-7, with TRBD2 matching 9 bases. CDR3 length: 12 residues. Per germline, CDR1 LNHDA and CDR2 SQIVND (reference sequence). The CDR3 loop reads CASKTTAGGPHF. In nucleotides, the CDR3 is TGTGCCAGTAAGACGACAGCGGGGGGCCCCCACTTC.